The 26 T cell receptor beta chains below were found in one sample sequenced in a study of T-cell reconstitution after alpha-beta-depleted transplantation in children. Unique molecular identifiers were incorporated during preparation of the TCRbeta library. TCRdb re-called the PCR reads through MiXCR, storing one row per CDR3 protein. The sample holds about 610,000 distinct CDR3 sequences; over 20% are singletons and the top ten take less than 40%. The starting material was PBMCs, obtained before TCRalphabeta/CD19-depleted stem cell transplant. The source is a boy less than two years old with Wiskott-Aldrich syndrome, due to receive a stem cell transplant.

The chain recombines TRBV7-7 with TRBJ2-5; 7 nucleotides line up with TRBD1. V lost 5 bases, J lost 3 bases, and 6 bases stayed unmatched. In germline, CDR1 is SSHAT, CDR2 FNYEAQ (reference sequence). CDR3 size: 14 residues. Here the CDR3 reads CASSQGQIKETQYF. In DNA form, the CDR3 reads TGTGCCAGCAGCCAGGGACAGATTAAAGAGACCCAGTACTTC.

This rearrangement joins TRBV27 to TRBJ2-7, with TRBD2 as a possible D gene (6 bases). Germline values: CDR1 MNHEY, CDR2 SMNVEV (reference sequence). Trimming stripped 1 base from V and 2 bases from J, with 18 bases between. The CDR3 runs to 17 residues. CDR3 nucleotides: TGTGCCAGCAGTTTATATCCTACTAGCAGTCGCACCTACGAGCAGTACTTC. It yields the protein CASSLYPTSSRTYEQYF.

This chain joins TRBV15 and TRBJ2-1; 9 bases are shared with TRBD1. The germline V gene encodes CDR1 LNHNV and CDR2 YYDKDF (reference sequence). The CDR3 is made up of 13 amino acids. With 8 bases clipped from V and 9 bases from J, the junction kept 8 bases outside the gene matches. The CDR3, as DNA: TGTGCCACCGTCCGGGACAGGGATAGTGAGCAGTTCTTC. This codes for CATVRDRDSEQFF.

This clonotype is a singleton in its sample. The chain combines TRBV10-3 with TRBJ2-7, with D perhaps matching TRBD2 (6 bases). Germline CDR1 ENHRY, CDR2 SYGVKD. The length of the CDR3 is 17 residues. V gave up 0 bases and J gave up 0 bases, with 15 bases separating them. CDR3: CAISESYSGWASYEQYF. For the CDR3, the DNA is TGTGCCATCAGTGAGTCCTATAGCGGTTGGGCCTCCTACGAGCAGTACTTC.

CDR3 nucleotides: TGTGCCAGCAGCCGAAAACAGTTCCGGGACTGGCGAAACAATGAGCAGTTCTTC. Protein product: CASSRKQFRDWRNNEQFF. V usage is TRBV7-6 and J usage is TRBJ2-1, with TRBD2 as a possible D gene (6 bases). From germline, CDR1 is SGHVS and CDR2 FNYEAQ. The CDR3 extends over 18 amino acids. V gave up 5 bases and J gave up 5 bases, with 25 bases separating them.

This clonotype occurred a few times. The V call is TRBV20-1, the J call TRBJ2-3; no clear D gene. The CDR3 runs to 10 residues. The ends were cut back, 5 bases at V and 6 bases at J, with 6 bases in the middle. Germline-derived CDR1 and CDR2 are DFQATT and SNEGSKA (reference sequence). The CDR3 nucleotides read TGCAGTGCTGTCACGGATACGCAGTATTTT. Amino acid sequence: CSAVTDTQYF.

This clonotype appeared many times. This chain joins TRBV2 and TRBJ2-1, with 7 bases aligning to TRBD2. V shed 8 bases and J 0 bases; nucleotides not matched to a gene: 4. CDR3 length: 14 amino acids. The germline V gene has CDR1 SNHLY and CDR2 FYNNEI. DNA of the CDR3: TGTGCCAGCCTACTAGCGCTCTCCTACAATGAGCAGTTCTTC. Its protein product is CASLLALSYNEQFF. Full variable domain (remainder filled in from reference TRBV2 and TRBJ2-1): EPEVTQTPSHQVTQMGQEVILRCVPISNHLYFYWYRQILGQKVEFLVSFYNNEISEKSEIFDDQFSVERPDGSNFTLKIRSTKLEDSAMYFCASLLALSYNEQFFGPGTRLTVL.

The rearrangement joins TRBV2 to TRBJ2-1; D might be TRBD2 (5 bases). The CDR3 is 18 residues long. Germline lookup yields CDR1 SNHLY and CDR2 FYNNEI. Trimming stripped 6 bases from V and 2 bases from J, with 23 bases between. The CDR3 loop is CASRDGETRRRPYNEQFF. The DNA of the CDR3 is TGTGCCAGCAGGGATGGGGAAACTAGGAGACGACCCTACAATGAGCAGTTCTTC.

This chain joins TRBV18 and TRBJ2-1; D is uncertain. The CDR3 runs to 15 residues. V gave up 4 bases and J gave up 0 bases, with 10 bases separating them. CDR1 is KGHSH, CDR2 LQKENI, per germline. The CDR3 bases are TGTGCCAGCTCACAGATATCGAGCTCCTACAATGAGCAGTTCTTC. Amino acids: CASSQISSSYNEQFF.

The V call is TRBV30, the J call TRBJ1-5; D unclear. The CDR3 is 13 residues long. The V end was cut by 4 bases, the J end by 0 bases, with 7 bases between. CDR1 is GTSNPN, CDR2 SVGIG, per germline (reference sequence). CDR3 nucleotides: TGTGCCTGGAATCAGAATAGCAATCAGCCCCAGCATTTT. Translation gives CAWNQNSNQPQHF. Complete variable domain (other parts from reference TRBV30 and TRBJ1-5): SQTIHQWPATLVQPVGSPLSLECTVEGTSNPNLYWYRQAAGRGLQLLFYSVGIGQISSEVPQNLSASRPQDRQFILSSKKLLLSDSGFYLCAWNQNSNQPQHFGDGTRLSIL.

This clonotype was observed a handful of times. The chain has TRBV5-4 and TRBJ2-7; D is undetermined. Germline CDR1 SGHNT, CDR2 YYREEE (reference sequence). The germline V and J ends were trimmed by 4 bases and 5 bases, with 10 bases remaining between them. CDR3 length: 12 amino acids. CDR3 residues: CASSQALDEQYF. The CDR3 DNA follows: TGTGCCAGCAGCCAAGCCTTAGACGAGCAGTACTTC.

This clonotype has a handful of counts. The rearrangement joins TRBV20-1 to TRBJ2-1, with TRBD2 as a possible D gene (5 bases). Trimming took 2 bases from V and 4 from J, leaving 9 bases between them. Germline V gene data show CDR1 as DFQATT and CDR2 as SNEGSKA (reference sequence). CDR3 size: 13 residues. The CDR3, as DNA: TGCAGTGCTAGACGTAGCGTTTACAATGAGCAGTTCTTC. It specifies CSARRSVYNEQFF.

This clonotype was recorded at least ten times. This chain uses TRBV27 with TRBJ2-3; D call uncertain. Trimming took off 4 bases at V and 5 bases at J, with 7 bases between the two ends. The germline CDR1 and CDR2 sequences are MNHEY and SMNVEV (reference sequence). The CDR3 length is 12 residues. The CDR3 loop reads CASSSPGDTQYF. The CDR3 region has the DNA TGTGCCAGCAGTTCCCCCGGAGATACGCAGTATTTT.

This clonotype has more than one count but fewer than ten. J is TRBJ2-3 and V is TRBV6-1; 7 bases fit TRBD2. There are 13 residues in the CDR3. Germline-derived CDR1 and CDR2 are MNHNS and SASEGT. The junction had 6 bases not matched to a gene; V was cut back by 8 bases and J by 4 bases. The CDR3 DNA follows: TGTGCCAGCGAACAGCGGGGATCAGATACGCAGTATTTT. This encodes CASEQRGSDTQYF.

The table lists this clonotype with a few counts. The chain has TRBV20-1 and TRBJ1-4, with 11 bases aligning to TRBD1. The V gene end was trimmed by 6 bases and the J gene end by 0 bases; junction bases not matched to a gene: 24. This CDR3 contains 22 residues. Looked up from germline, CDR1 is DFQATT and CDR2 is SNEGSKA (reference sequence). The CDR3 DNA reads as TGCAGTGCCCACGCCGGCGAGAACCGGGACAGGGGGATTTCGGCAACTAATGAAAAACTGTTTTTT. Protein product: CSAHAGENRDRGISATNEKLFF.

The gene calls are TRBV10-3 and TRBJ1-6; D is unclear. Germline V CDR1 and CDR2: ENHRY, SYGVKD. CDR3 length: 13 residues. The germline V and J ends were trimmed by 6 bases and 4 bases, with 7 bases remaining between them. The CDR3 loop is CAIRRDYNSPLHF. CDR3 bases: TGTGCCATCAGGAGGGATTATAATTCACCCCTCCACTTT.

This sequence joins TRBV5-1 and TRBJ1-1, with D unresolved. Germline V gene lookup returns CDR1 SGHRS and CDR2 YFSETQ. Trimming stripped 5 bases from V and 1 base from J, with 9 bases between. The CDR3 runs to 13 residues. CDR3 DNA sequence: TGCGCCAGCAGTGGGTCTAAGAACACTGAAGCTTTCTTT. Its translation: CASSGSKNTEAFF.

This clonotype was found once. J is TRBJ1-1 and V is TRBV18; 8 nucleotides agree with TRBD1. The germline gives CDR1 KGHSH, CDR2 LQKENI. With V trimmed by 0 bases and J by 1 base, 4 bases remained unmatched. The CDR3 covers 16 residues. This CDR3 is CASSPPNRGWNTEAFF. The CDR3 DNA reads TGTGCCAGCTCACCACCGAACAGGGGGTGGAACACTGAAGCTTTCTTT.

For the CDR3, the DNA is TGTGCCAGCAGTGGTACCGGGACAGGGAACCCTGGGGCCAACGTCCTGACTTTC. Amino acids: CASSGTGTGNPGANVLTF. V and J are TRBV28 and TRBJ2-6, with TRBD1 matching 9 bases. With 5 bases clipped from V and 2 bases from J, the junction kept 10 bases outside the gene matches. Germline lookup yields CDR1 MDHEN and CDR2 SYDVKM. This CDR3 contains 18 residues.

The chain has TRBV28 and TRBJ2-1, with 13 positions matching TRBD2. V shed 7 bases, J shed 15 bases, and the junction held 9 bases outside the gene matches. CDR1 and CDR2 from the germline V gene are MDHEN and SYDVKM. CDR3 length equals 13 residues. The CDR3 DNA reads as TGTGCCAGCAAGTTACTAGCGGGAGGGCCCTCGTTCTTC. It codes for CASKLLAGGPSFF.

The rearrangement uses TRBV5-1 and TRBJ2-5; no clear D gene. V dropped 0 bases and J dropped 7 bases, with 4 bases sitting between them. CDR3 length: 11 amino acids. Germline V gene lookup returns CDR1 SGHRS and CDR2 YFSETQ. This CDR3 is CASSLGWTQYF. In DNA, the CDR3 is TGCGCCAGCAGCTTGGGTTGGACCCAGTACTTC.

A single count supports this clonotype. The gene calls are TRBV20-1 and TRBJ2-1; 13 bases map to TRBD2. CDR1 DFQATT and CDR2 SNEGSKA come from the germline V gene (reference sequence). The CDR3 runs 18 residues. The J segment lost 4 bases and the V segment lost 1 base, leaving 10 bases of the junction unmatched. CDR3 sequence: CSARAPTRLAGGYNEQFF. For the CDR3, the DNA is TGCAGTGCTAGAGCGCCCACCCGACTAGCGGGGGGTTACAATGAGCAGTTCTTC.

This clonotype came up a few times. The V call is TRBV5-1, the J call TRBJ2-7; no reliable D call. Germline loops: CDR1 SGHRS, CDR2 YFSETQ. The CDR3 runs 13 residues. Trimming left V 5 bases short and J 2 bases short, with 11 bases between. CDR3 nucleotide sequence: TGCGCCAGCAGGGGCGACATTACCTACGAGCAGTACTTC. Encoded protein: CASRGDITYEQYF.

V is TRBV7-2 and J is TRBJ2-3; D is possibly TRBD2 (6 bases). The CDR3 totals 16 residues. Germline-derived CDR1 and CDR2 are SGHTA and FQGNSA. The V and J ends lost 1 base and 1 base respectively, with 12 bases between them. Written as DNA, the CDR3 is TGTGCCAGCAGCTTAGGCGGGGCCCCCCGCACAGATACGCAGTATTTT. As protein: CASSLGGAPRTDTQYF.

This clonotype was observed a few times. CDR3 sequence reads: CSARRLGDQRSYGYTF. The DNA of the CDR3 is TGCAGTGCTAGACGCCTCGGGGATCAAAGGTCCTATGGCTACACCTTC. V usage is TRBV20-1 and J usage is TRBJ1-2, with D unresolved. The CDR3 has 16 residues. Germline-derived CDR1 and CDR2 are DFQATT and SNEGSKA (reference sequence). V shed 2 bases and J shed 4 bases, with 20 bases lying between them.

J is TRBJ2-1 and V is TRBV10-2; 9 positions agree with TRBD2. V dropped 8 bases and J dropped 1; count of bases not matched to a gene: 18. CDR1 and CDR2 (germline): WSHSY, SAAADI. This CDR3 comprises 19 residues. CDR3 loop: CASDIDGLALFGSYNEQFF. The CDR3 DNA follows: TGCGCCAGCGATATTGATGGACTAGCGCTTTTTGGGTCCTACAATGAGCAGTTCTTC.